The 6 T cell receptor beta chains reported below all come from one sample, sequenced in a study of blood T cell repertoires in COVID-19. The method was immunoSEQ multiplex PCR; TCRdb's version includes in-frame clones alone and lacks a portion of them. The profile shows fewer than 200,000 clones, roughly 90% of them singletons. The sample comprised peripheral blood. These receptors were collected from a woman between 50 and 59 years old with acute or convalescent COVID-19.

The CDR3 DNA is TGTGCCAGCAGTGGGACTTACAATGAGCAGTTCTTC. Encoded protein: CASSGTYNEQFF. The J gene is TRBJ2-1, the V gene TRBV2; the D gene is possibly TRBD2 (5 bases). V lost 4 bases to trimming and J lost 4 bases, with 5 bases between them. Germline assignment: CDR1 SNHLY and CDR2 FYNNEI. The CDR3 loop spans 12 amino acids.

This rearrangement joins TRBV3-1 (or the pseudogene TRBV3-2) to TRBJ2-1, with 9 bases matching TRBD2. Looked up from germline, CDR1 is LGHDT and CDR2 is YNNKEL (reference sequence). V was clipped by 0 bases and J by 4 bases; unmatched bases: 7. The CDR3 has 17 amino acids. As DNA, the CDR3 is TGTGCCAGCAGCCAAGAGTTTAGCGGGAGCCGTTACAATGAGCAGTTCTTC. The encoded protein is CASSQEFSGSRYNEQFF.

This clone was seen only a few times. This CDR3 is CASSAVLAGGQDTQYF. The CDR3 region has the DNA TGTGCCAGCAGTGCCGTACTAGCGGGGGGACAAGATACGCAGTATTTT. V usage is TRBV6-2 or TRBV6-3 and J usage is TRBJ2-3, with 12 bases that match TRBD2. Germline CDR1 is MNHEY and CDR2 is SVGEGT. This CDR3 has 16 residues. V dropped 5 bases and J dropped 5; count of bases not matched to a gene: 8.

This rearrangement joins TRBV27 to TRBJ1-1; 9 nucleotides align to TRBD1. Unmatched junction bases numbered 1, after V lost 8 bases and J lost 3 bases. The CDR3 consists of 12 residues. The germline V gene encodes CDR1 MNHEY and CDR2 SMNVEV (reference sequence). Written as DNA, the CDR3 is TGTGCCAGCCGGACAGGGGACACTGAAGCTTTCTTT. Translated: CASRTGDTEAFF.

This rearrangement joins TRBV7-9 to TRBJ1-2, with D perhaps TRBD1 (6 bases). The CDR3 length is 14 residues. V lost 1 base and J 8 bases, leaving 14 bases between the germline ends. Germline lookup yields CDR1 SEHNR and CDR2 FQNEAQ (reference sequence). CDR3 protein: CASSLERGAEGYTF. As DNA, the CDR3 is TGTGCCAGCAGCTTAGAACGGGGGGCGGAAGGCTACACCTTC.

CDR3 coding DNA: TGCAGTGCTAGTCCAGGGGGTTACACTGAAGCTTTCTTT. Translating it yields CSASPGGYTEAFF. The V gene is TRBV20-1, the J gene TRBJ1-1; 7 nucleotides match TRBD1. This CDR3 comprises 13 residues. Germline assignment: CDR1 DFQATT and CDR2 SNEGSKA (reference sequence). Trimming took 3 bases from V and 3 from J; bases not matched to a gene: 4.